The 4 T cell receptor beta chains reported below all come from one sample, sequenced in a study of blood T cells in healthy people across ages. Sample-barcoded 5' priming and a J-beta primer mix drove a second PCR of about 7 to 11 cycles. TCRdb re-called the 5' RACE reads with MiXCR, one entry per CDR3 protein. In the table there are 700,000 to 1,000,000 distinct CDR3 sequences, 40% to 50% of which are singletons. The sequenced sample consisted of blood. The origin of the receptors is a man aged 55 to 70 in good health.

This chain uses TRBV4-3 with TRBJ2-7; 8 nucleotides match TRBD2. Trimming cost V 4 bases and J 2 bases; bases outside gene matches: 10. Germline loops: CDR1 LGHNA, CDR2 YSLEER. The CDR3 covers 16 residues. The CDR3 DNA reads TGCGCCAGCAGCCTCCTTTATAGCGGGGAGACCTACGAGCAGTACTTC. Its translation is CASSLLYSGETYEQYF.

This clonotype was seen a handful of times. The chain recombines TRBV7-2 with TRBJ2-1; 10 nucleotides line up with TRBD1. The CDR3 is 15 residues long. Trimming at V came to 4 bases and at J to 9 bases, leaving 9 bases not matched to a gene. Germline CDR1 reads SGHTA; CDR2 reads FQGNSA. As DNA, the CDR3 is TGTGCCAGCAGCTCACCGGACAGGGGGGACTTTGAGCAGTTCTTC. Translation gives CASSSPDRGDFEQFF.

The V call is TRBV5-1, the J call TRBJ1-4, with D unclear. CDR1 and CDR2 from the germline V gene are SGHRS and YFSETQ. The CDR3 has 14 amino acids. Trimming pared 4 bases from V and 6 bases from J, leaving 13 bases between. The CDR3 DNA is TGCGCCAGCAGCGTGGACGGATATGATGAAAAACTGTTTTTT. It encodes CASSVDGYDEKLFF. The full variable domain, its missing parts supplied by reference TRBV5-1 and TRBJ1-4, is KAGVTQTPRYLIKTRGQQVTLSCSPISGHRSVSWYQQTPGQGLQFLFEYFSETQRNKGNFPGRFSGRQFSNSRSEMNVSTLELGDSALYLCASSVDGYDEKLFFGSGTQLSVL.

The genes are TRBV6-5 and TRBJ2-1, with a tentative D call TRBD2 (6 bases). The CDR3 length is 15 residues. Germline V gene lookup returns CDR1 MNHEY and CDR2 SVGAGI. The V end lost 2 bases, the J end lost 9 bases, and 17 bases lay between the germline ends. This CDR3 is CASSYPGTPAGEQFF. In DNA, the CDR3 is TGTGCCAGCAGTTACCCAGGGACTCCGGCTGGTGAGCAGTTCTTC.